Listed here are 14 T cell receptor beta chains from one sample, sequenced in a study of blood T cell repertoires in COVID-19. Produced via immunoSEQ multiplex PCR; TCRdb's table is partial and in-frame only. Among almost 400,000 clones listed, 80% to 90% were seen once. Input material: peripheral blood. These receptors came from a woman aged 55-69 years with COVID-19, enrolled during active disease.

V and J are TRBV7-6 and TRBJ1-1, with D possibly being TRBD1 (6 bases). The CDR3 covers 13 residues. Germline V gene lookup returns CDR1 SGHVS and CDR2 FNYEAQ. V dropped 5 bases and J dropped 3 bases, with 10 bases sitting between them. The CDR3 nucleotides are TGTGCCAGCAGCCTACAGGGTTACACTGAAGCTTTCTTT. Residues: CASSLQGYTEAFF.

The V call is TRBV5-4, the J call TRBJ1-2; 8 bases are shared with TRBD1. CDR1 is SGHNT and CDR2 is YYREEE in the germline V gene (reference sequence). J gave up 6 bases and V 7 bases, and 8 bases lay outside the gene matches. The CDR3 covers 13 residues. The CDR3 nucleotides are TGTGCCAGCTCCGGACAGGGAGGAAATGGCTACACCTTC. This sequence encodes CASSGQGGNGYTF. The complete variable domain, with remaining parts taken from reference TRBV5-4 and TRBJ1-2, reads ETGVTQSPTHLIKTRGQQVTLRCSSQSGHNTVSWYQQALGQGPQFIFQYYREEENGRGNFPPRFSGLQFPNYSSELNVNALELDDSALYLCASSGQGGNGYTFGSGTRLTVV.

The V and J genes are TRBV5-4 and TRBJ1-1; no reliable D call. The V gene's germline CDR1 is SGHNT and CDR2 YYREEE (reference sequence). V dropped 4 bases and J dropped 1 base, with 11 bases sitting between them. The CDR3 loop spans 14 amino acids. The CDR3 coding sequence is TGTGCCAGCAGCCCCCCGCGTCCGAACACTGAAGCTTTCTTT. It yields the protein CASSPPRPNTEAFF.

This rearrangement joins TRBV27 to TRBJ1-1; 9 bases map to TRBD1. This CDR3 is built from 16 residues. J was trimmed by 1 base and V by 6 bases; bases with no gene match: 9. Germline CDR1 MNHEY, CDR2 SMNVEV (reference sequence). The CDR3 DNA follows: TGTGCCAGCAGCCCCGTCACAGGGGGCTGGAACACTGAAGCTTTCTTT. It is translated as CASSPVTGGWNTEAFF.

J is TRBJ2-4 and V is TRBV5-4, with TRBD2 identical over 8 bases. Germline V gene lookup returns CDR1 SGHNT and CDR2 YYREEE (reference sequence). Germline trimming cut 2 bases from V and 2 bases from J; bases unmatched to any gene: 3. CDR3 length: 15 residues. CDR3 region: CASSLRGGPKNIQYF. The CDR3 coding sequence is TGTGCCAGCAGCTTACGGGGGGGCCCCAAAAACATTCAGTACTTC.

This clone was observed once. The genes are TRBV19 and TRBJ1-6; possible D gene TRBD1, 5 bases. The V gene's germline CDR1 is LNHDA and CDR2 SQIVND (reference sequence). Between the trimmed V and J ends, which lost 5 bases and 7 bases, there was a span of 21 bases. The CDR3 contains 17 residues. In nucleotides, the CDR3 is TGTGCCAGTAGTCCCCGCGGGGACCAACGACCCAATTCACCCCTCCACTTT. This gives the protein CASSPRGDQRPNSPLHF.

V usage is TRBV2 and J usage is TRBJ1-1; 9 positions agree with TRBD1. Looked up from germline, CDR1 is SNHLY and CDR2 is FYNNEI. V shed 8 bases and J 1 base; nucleotides not matched to a gene: 5. This CDR3 contains 14 residues. CDR3 residues: CASGTQGANTEAFF. In DNA form, the CDR3 reads TGTGCCAGCGGGACACAGGGGGCGAACACTGAAGCTTTCTTT.

This rearrangement joins TRBV5-1 to TRBJ1-2; no clear D. The CDR3 spans 15 residues. CDR1 is SGHRS and CDR2 is YFSETQ in the germline V gene. V was clipped by 0 bases and J by 2 bases, with 11 bases between them. The CDR3 loop is CASSLDEVLNYGYTF. DNA of the CDR3: TGCGCCAGCAGCTTGGATGAGGTCCTGAACTATGGCTACACCTTC.

The gene calls are TRBV3-1 (or the pseudogene TRBV3-2) and TRBJ1-1; no reliable D call. The CDR3 covers 15 residues. V lost 1 base and J 1 base, leaving 10 bases between the germline ends. CDR1 and CDR2 from the germline V gene are LGHDT and YNNKEL (reference sequence). The CDR3 reads CASSQVSSGNTEAFF. The CDR3 coding sequence is TGTGCCAGCAGCCAAGTGTCCTCGGGGAACACTGAAGCTTTCTTT.

This clone has just a few counts. The chain couples TRBV11-3 to TRBJ2-2, with 9 bases fitting TRBD2. Trimming took 1 base from V and 9 from J; bases not matched to a gene: 6. Germline CDR1 SGHNT, CDR2 YENEEA. There are 15 residues in the CDR3. The DNA for the CDR3 is TGTGCCAGCAGCTTAGCGGCGGGGGGGCCCCGGGAGCTGTTTTTT. As protein: CASSLAAGGPRELFF. The whole variable domain, filled in from reference TRBV11-3 and TRBJ2-2, reads EAGVVQSPRYKIIEKKQPVAFWCNPISGHNTLYWYLQNLGQGPELLIRYENEEAVDDSQLPKDRFSAERLKGVDSTLKIQPAELGDSAVYLCASSLAAGGPRELFFGEGSRLTVL.

In this sample, this clone turned up a few times. The chain employs TRBV5-8 and TRBJ1-1; 7 bases are a match to TRBD1. V trimming: 4 bases; J trimming: 3 bases; junction bases outside the gene matches: 9. The CDR3 has 15 residues. Germline CDR1 and CDR2: SGHTS and YDEGEE. The CDR3 DNA sequence: TGTGCCAGCAGCCCCGACAGGGCCCGGGACACTGAAGCTTTCTTT. Translating it yields CASSPDRARDTEAFF.

The CDR3 region is CASSGRGTAGTGELFF. CDR3 DNA sequence: TGTGCCAGCAGCGGACGAGGGACAGCTGGCACCGGGGAGCTGTTTTTT. The chain carries TRBV4-2 and TRBJ2-2; 7 positions match TRBD1. The CDR3 length is 16 residues. Trimming at V came to 5 bases and at J to 4 bases, leaving 10 bases not matched to a gene. Germline assignment: CDR1 LGHNA and CDR2 YNFKEQ.

This rearrangement joins TRBV21-1 to TRBJ2-2; the table's D call, TRBD1, has no DNA check behind it. TRBV21-1 is a listed pseudogene. The CDR3 sequence is 20 residues long. CDR3 region: CASSKVQFGTGGASTGELFF. In DNA, the CDR3 is TGTGCCAGCAGCAAAGTGCAGTTTGGGACAGGGGGCGCGAGTACCGGGGAGCTGTTTTTT.

Only one count was recorded for this clone. The chain combines TRBV12-5 with TRBJ1-1; 9 positions match TRBD1. Germline V gene lookup returns CDR1 LGHNT and CDR2 FRNRAP. The CDR3 has 12 amino acids. Trimming cost V 6 bases and J 4 bases; bases outside gene matches: 0. The CDR3 is CASGTGGTEAFF. CDR3 in DNA: TGTGCTAGTGGGACAGGGGGCACTGAAGCTTTCTTT.